This T cell receptor (beta chain) was sequenced for a study of T cell clonotyping in hematopoietic cell transplantation. Across the study: Pretransplant recipient samples were taken after cytoreduction.

Regarding time point: recipient sample about 28 days before transplant, after cytoreduction. Recipient blood drawn about 28 days pretransplant and days 30, 100, 180 after. TCRdb's copy holds only in-frame clones and misses some; the assay was immunoSEQ multiplex PCR. The sample contains roughly 28,000 clones, 85% to 95% of which appear only once. General study findings and limits: Graft donor and pretransplant recipient Inverse Simpson Index values predicted broader posttransplant TCR diversity.

On this clone: No antigen is known for it.

CDR1 LGHNA and CDR2 YNFKEQ come from the germline V gene. V was clipped by 5 bases and J by 3 bases, with 19 bases between them. The length of the CDR3 is 16 residues. The rearrangement uses TRBV4-2 and TRBJ1-2, with unresolved D. The sequenced sample was peripheral blood mononuclear cells, obtained before stem cell transplant. This TCR was sampled from a man over 45 with acute myeloid leukemia. Some clones in this sample may be carry-over from other donors' samples. CDR3 region: CASSYTAAVRDYGYTF. CDR3 DNA: TGTGCCAGCAGCTACACGGCGGCGGTGAGGGACTATGGCTACACCTTC.